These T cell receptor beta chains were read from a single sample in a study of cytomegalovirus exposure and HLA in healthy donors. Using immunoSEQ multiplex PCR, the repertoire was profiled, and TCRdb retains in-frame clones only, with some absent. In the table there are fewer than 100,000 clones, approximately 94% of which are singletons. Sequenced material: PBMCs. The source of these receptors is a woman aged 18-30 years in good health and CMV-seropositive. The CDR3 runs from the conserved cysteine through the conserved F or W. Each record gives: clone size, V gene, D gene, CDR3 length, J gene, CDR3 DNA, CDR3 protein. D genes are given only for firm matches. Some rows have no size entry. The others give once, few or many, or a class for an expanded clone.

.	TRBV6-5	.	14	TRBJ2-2	TGTGCCAGCGGGCTCCTTGTGAACACCGGGGAGCTGTTTTTT	CASGLLVNTGELFF
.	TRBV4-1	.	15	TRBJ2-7	TGCGCCAGCAGCCGAACGGGACAGCGGGTCTACGAGCAGTACTTC	CASSRTGQRVYEQYF
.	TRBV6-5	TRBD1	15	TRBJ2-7	TGTGCCAGCAGTTTCGGACAGGGGCTATTCTACGAGCAGTACTTC	CASSFGQGLFYEQYF
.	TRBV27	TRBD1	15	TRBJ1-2	TGTGCCAGCAGTTCCCGGACAGGGGGTTTGGGTGGCTACACCTTC	CASSSRTGGLGGYTF
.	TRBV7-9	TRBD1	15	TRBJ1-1	TGTGCCAGCAGCGCGCAGGGACAGGTGAACACTGAAGCTTTCTTT	CASSAQGQVNTEAFF
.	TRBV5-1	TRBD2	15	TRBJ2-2	TGCGCCAGCAGGGAACTAGCGGGAGGGTCCGGGGAGCTGTTTTTT	CASRELAGGSGELFF
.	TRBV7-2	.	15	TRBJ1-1	TGTGCCAGCAGCTTAGTATCTTGGGCAGGCACTGAAGCTTTCTTT	CASSLVSWAGTEAFF
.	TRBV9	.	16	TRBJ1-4	TGTGCCAGCAGCCGTACCCCACAGGGCACTAATGAAAAACTGTTTTTT	CASSRTPQGTNEKLFF
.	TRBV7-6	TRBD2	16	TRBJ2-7	TGTGCCAGCAGCTTAGGAGAGGGAGCGGGAGCCCGAGAGCAGTACTTC	CASSLGEGAGAREQYF
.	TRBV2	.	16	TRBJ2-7	TGTGCCAGCAGTGACTCCTCAGCGCCCGTTCCTTTCGAGCAGTACTTC	CASSDSSAPVPFEQYF
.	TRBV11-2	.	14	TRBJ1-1	TGTGCCAGCAGCCTCGGACTGCGAACAAGTGAAGCTTTCTTT	CASSLGLRTSEAFF
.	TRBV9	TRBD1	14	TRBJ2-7	TGTGCCAGCAGCTCCGGGACAGGGAATTACGAGCAGTACTTC	CASSSGTGNYEQYF
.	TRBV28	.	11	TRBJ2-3	TGTGCCAGCAGGTTGAGAGATACGCAGTATTTT	CASRLRDTQYF
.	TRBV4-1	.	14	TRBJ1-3	TGCGCCAGCAGCCAAGTTAATACTGGAAACACCATATATTTT	CASSQVNTGNTIYF
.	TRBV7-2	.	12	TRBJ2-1	TGTGCCAGCAGCGGAACCGACAGGATACAGTTCTTC	CASSGTDRIQFF
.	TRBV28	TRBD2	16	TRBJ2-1	TGTGCCAGCAGTGCCGACCTAGCGGGGGGGCCCCATGAGCAGTTCTTC	CASSADLAGGPHEQFF
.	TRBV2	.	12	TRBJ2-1	TGTGCCAGCAGTGAGTACGGTAATGAGCAGTTCTTC	CASSEYGNEQFF
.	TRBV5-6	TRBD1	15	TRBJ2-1	TGTGCCAGCAGCCTGACAGGGGACCTCTTCAGGGAGCAGTTCTTC	CASSLTGDLFREQFF
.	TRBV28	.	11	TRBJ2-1	TGTGCCAGCAGTTACGCAGTGGCGCAGTTCTTC	CASSYAVAQFF
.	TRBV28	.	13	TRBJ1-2	TGTGCCAGCACCCTAAACCCAGGCTATGGCTACACCTTC	CASTLNPGYGYTF
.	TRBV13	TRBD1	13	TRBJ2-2	TGTGCCAGCAGCCTACAGGGGACCGGGGAGCTGTTTTTT	CASSLQGTGELFF
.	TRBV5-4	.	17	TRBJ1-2	TGTGCCAGCAGCTTTCGGGGGACTTCTTACTCTCGTTATGGCTACACCTTC	CASSFRGTSYSRYGYTF
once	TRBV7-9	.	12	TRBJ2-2	TGTGCCAGCAGCCAGGGTACCGGGGAGCTGTTTTTT	CASSQGTGELFF
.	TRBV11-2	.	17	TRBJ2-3	TGTGCCAGCAGCTTAGAGGGACGGGAGCCCAGCACAGATACGCAGTATTTT	CASSLEGREPSTDTQYF
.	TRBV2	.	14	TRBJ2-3	TGTGCCAGCAGTGGACTAGGTCTAACAGATACGCAGTATTTT	CASSGLGLTDTQYF
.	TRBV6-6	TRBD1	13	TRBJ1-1	TGTGCCAGCAGTCAACAGGGGGGCAATGAAGCTTTCTTT	CASSQQGGNEAFF
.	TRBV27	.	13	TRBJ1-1	TGTGCCAGCAGTTTAAGGGGGAACACTGAAGCTTTCTTT	CASSLRGNTEAFF
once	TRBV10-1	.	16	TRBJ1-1	TGCGCCAGCAGTGAGGGGGAGGGACCCTCGAACACTGAAGCTTTCTTT	CASSEGEGPSNTEAFF
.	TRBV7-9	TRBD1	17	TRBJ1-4	TGTGCCAGCAGCCTTAATTACCGGGACAGGGACCTTGAAAAACTGTTTTTT	CASSLNYRDRDLEKLFF
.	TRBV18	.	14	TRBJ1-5	TGTGCCAGCTCACCGACACACAGGGATCAGCCCCAGCATTTT	CASSPTHRDQPQHF
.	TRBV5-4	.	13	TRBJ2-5	TGTGCCAGCAGCCGCGGAGCGGAAGAGACCCAGTACTTC	CASSRGAEETQYF
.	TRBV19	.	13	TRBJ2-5	TGTGCCAGTAGTATCGGGACTCGGGAGACCCAGTACTTC	CASSIGTRETQYF
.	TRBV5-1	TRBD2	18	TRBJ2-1	TGCGCCAGCGGAAGGACTAGCGGGGGGTCCAGCTCCTACAATGAGCAGTTCTTC	CASGRTSGGSSSYNEQFF
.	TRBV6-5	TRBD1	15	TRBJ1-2	TGTGCCAGCAGTTACTCTGGACAGGGTAACTATGGCTACACCTTC	CASSYSGQGNYGYTF
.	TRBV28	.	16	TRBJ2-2	TGTGCCAGCAGTCCTCAAACCAGGGGCGATGCGGGGGAGCTGTTTTTT	CASSPQTRGDAGELFF
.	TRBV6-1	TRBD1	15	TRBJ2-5	TGTGCCAGCAGGAGGACAGGGGGATTGGGAGAGACCCAGTACTTC	CASRRTGGLGETQYF
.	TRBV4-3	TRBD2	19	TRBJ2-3	TGCGCCAGCAGCCAAGATTGGCTAGCGGGGGGGTCTGGCACAGATACGCAGTATTTT	CASSQDWLAGGSGTDTQYF
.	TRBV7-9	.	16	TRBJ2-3	TGTGCCAGCAGAGAGGGCCGACTTACTAGCACAGATACGCAGTATTTT	CASREGRLTSTDTQYF
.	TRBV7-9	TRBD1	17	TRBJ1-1	TGTGCCAGCAGCTGGGAGGGACAGGGAACACTAAACACTGAAGCTTTCTTT	CASSWEGQGTLNTEAFF
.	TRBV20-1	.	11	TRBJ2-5	TGCAGTGCCCTACTGTTAGAGACCCAGTACTTC	CSALLLETQYF